This is a list of T cell receptor beta chains from one sample in a study of T cell changes during pregnancy in multiple sclerosis. Data came from immunoSEQ multiplex PCR; TCRdb stores just in-frame clones and leaves some out. This sample has tens of thousands of clones, with over 75% found just once. Sample: peripheral blood, taken before pregnancy. The receptor set was obtained from a female donor with multiple sclerosis, enrolled in a pregnancy study. The CDR3 runs from the conserved cysteine through the conserved F or W. The D gene is left open where the match is weak. Only part of the rows carry a size: once, few, many, or a class if the clone is expanded.

>TRBV11-3|TRBD1|TRBJ2-7|.
TGTGCCAGCAGCTTAGATGGGACAGGGATCTACGAGCAGTACTTC
CASSLDGTGIYEQYF
>TRBV14|TRBD1|TRBJ1-2|.
TGTGCCAGCAGCTTAACGGGACAGGGAAACTATGGCTACACCTTC
CASSLTGQGNYGYTF
>TRBV7-2|.|TRBJ1-3|.
TGTGCCAGCAGCTCAAATCCAGGGGCTGGAAACACCATATATTTT
CASSSNPGAGNTIYF
>TRBV9|.|TRBJ2-1|.
TGTGCCAGCAGCGTAGCCTCGGAGCTTTACAATGAGCAGTTCTTC
CASSVASELYNEQFF
>TRBV7-3|.|TRBJ2-7|.
TGTGCCAGCAGCCCCGACGGAGCCTACGAGCAGTACTTC
CASSPDGAYEQYF
>TRBV4-1|TRBD1|TRBJ2-3|.
TGCGCCAGCAGCCAAGAAGGGACAGGGGGACCAGATACGCAGTATTTT
CASSQEGTGGPDTQYF
>TRBV6-5|TRBD1|TRBJ1-5|.
TGTGCCAGCAGGGAGACAGGGGCGGGTCAGCCCCAGCATTTT
CASRETGAGQPQHF
>TRBV7-9|TRBD2|TRBJ2-1|few
TGTGCCAGCAGCCCCCGGGGAGCGGGGGGGCCCATCAATGAGCAGTTCTTC
CASSPRGAGGPINEQFF
>TRBV18|TRBD2|TRBJ2-1|few
TGTGCCAGCTCACCGCCCGGGACTAGCGTTAGTAATGAGCAGTTCTTC
CASSPPGTSVSNEQFF
>TRBV6-4|TRBD1|TRBJ1-2|few
TGTGCCAGCAGTGACCCAGGACAGGCGGTCTACACCTTC
CASSDPGQAVYTF
>TRBV27|TRBD1|TRBJ2-7|.
TGTGCCAGCAGTCTGGGGACAGCCCGTACCTACGAGCAGTACTTC
CASSLGTARTYEQYF
>TRBV4-3|TRBD2|TRBJ2-3|once
TGCGCCAGCAGCCGCAGAAGCCAACATAGCGGGGGGGCCACAGATACGCAGTATTTT
CASSRRSQHSGGATDTQYF
>TRBV7-9|TRBD1|TRBJ1-2|.
TGTGCCAGCAGCTTAACGCAGGGGGCGAACTATGGCTACACCTTC
CASSLTQGANYGYTF
>TRBV10-3|TRBD1|TRBJ1-2|.
TGTGCCATCAGTGGCGGGACAGGGGGATATGGCTACACCTTC
CAISGGTGGYGYTF
>TRBV4-3|TRBD1|TRBJ1-2|.
TGCGCCAGCAGCCAAGATCAAGGGGGCGTAGGTGGCTACACCTTC
CASSQDQGGVGGYTF
>TRBV5-4|.|TRBJ2-7|.
TGTGCCAGCAGCAACCCTAGCTCCTCCTACGAGCAGTACTTC
CASSNPSSSYEQYF
>TRBV9|.|TRBJ1-1|.
TGTGCCAGCAGCGAGAGCCCCCGGGGCACTGAAGCTTTCTTT
CASSESPRGTEAFF
>TRBV21-1|.|TRBJ2-7|.
TGTGCCAGCAGCAAAGCGCCTAAGGGCAGGGATGAACACGAGCAGTACTTC
CASSKAPKGRDEHEQYF
>TRBV6-6|.|TRBJ1-3|.
TGTGCCAGCAGTCCCGGACAGTCCTCTGGAAACACCATATATTTT
CASSPGQSSGNTIYF
>TRBV5-6|.|TRBJ2-6|.
TGTGCCAGCAGCCCTGCGGGGGCCAACGTCCTGACTTTC
CASSPAGANVLTF
>TRBV9|.|TRBJ1-2|.
TGTGCCAGCAGCGTAGGGCACTCAGGGGGCTACACCTTC
CASSVGHSGGYTF
>TRBV11-3|.|TRBJ2-5|.
TGTGCCAGCAGCCGCGGGACGGAAGAGACCCAGTACTTC
CASSRGTEETQYF
>TRBV29-1|.|TRBJ1-3|.
TGCAGCGTTGGATTGGAGGGAAACACCATATATTTT
CSVGLEGNTIYF
>TRBV10-3|TRBD2|TRBJ2-3|.
TGTGCCATCAGTGAGTCCGGGGGGGGGCCACCAGATACGCAGTATTTT
CAISESGGGPPDTQYF
>TRBV9|TRBD2|TRBJ2-3|.
TGTGCCAGCAGCGTAGCACGGACTAGCGGGGACACAGATACGCAGTATTTT
CASSVARTSGDTDTQYF
>TRBV2|.|TRBJ2-5|.
TGTGCCAGCAAAAGGGGGATCCAAGAGACCCAGTACTTC
CASKRGIQETQYF
>TRBV6-6|TRBD1|TRBJ1-5|.
TGTGCCAGCAGTTTACAGGGGGCTGGCAATCAGCCCCAGCATTTT
CASSLQGAGNQPQHF
>TRBV9|TRBD1|TRBJ1-2|.
TGTGCCAGCAGCGTAGAAGCCGGGACAGGACTCTATGGCTACACCTTC
CASSVEAGTGLYGYTF
>TRBV14|.|TRBJ1-2|.
TGTGCCAGCAGCCCACAGCCTTCTGTCAGTGGCTACACCTTC
CASSPQPSVSGYTF
>TRBV6-5|TRBD2|TRBJ2-7|.
TGTGCCAGCAGTTATCAGCTAGCGGGGGGGCCCTACGAGCAGTACTTC
CASSYQLAGGPYEQYF
>TRBV10-3|TRBD1|TRBJ1-2|.
TGTGCCATCAGCGCGGGACAGGGCTATGGCTACACCTTC
CAISAGQGYGYTF
>TRBV27|TRBD1|TRBJ1-5|.
TGTGCCAGCAGTTGGACAGGGTCCGGTCAGCCCCAGCATTTT
CASSWTGSGQPQHF
>TRBV7-2|.|TRBJ2-7|.
TGTGCCAGCAGCCTCCTCGGGGTGTGGTACTTC
CASSLLGVWYF
>TRBV6-1|.|TRBJ2-7|once
TGTGCCAGCAGAGATACAGGGTATGGGGTCTACGAGCAGTACTTC
CASRDTGYGVYEQYF
>TRBV11-3|TRBD1|TRBJ2-7|once
TGTGCCAGCAGCTTAGGGGACAGGGCCCACGAGCAGTACTTC
CASSLGDRAHEQYF
>TRBV5-1|.|TRBJ1-6|few
TGCGCCAGCAGCTTGGCTGGTGGGCCGCCGGATTCACCCCTCCACTTT
CASSLAGGPPDSPLHF
>TRBV7-9|.|TRBJ2-5|.
TGTGCCAGCAGCACGGGCCCCGCCAGGGCCCAGTACTTC
CASSTGPARAQYF
>TRBV10-1|.|TRBJ2-5|.
TGCGCCAGCAGTGACCCGGGGACCCAGTACTTC
CASSDPGTQYF
>TRBV7-8|.|TRBJ1-1|.
TGTGCCAGCAGCTCAAGGGACACCGCAAACACTGAAGCTTTCTTT
CASSSRDTANTEAFF
>TRBV7-2|.|TRBJ1-2|.
TGTGCCAGCAGCTTATTGTTCAGCTATGGCTACACCTTC
CASSLLFSYGYTF
>TRBV2|TRBD1|TRBJ1-3|once
TGTGCCAGCAGGGCTGGACAGGGAGGCTCTGGAAACACCATATATTTT
CASRAGQGGSGNTIYF
>TRBV29-1|.|TRBJ2-3|.
TGCAGCGTCGGACCGGGGGTGGGGGATACGCAGTATTTT
CSVGPGVGDTQYF
>TRBV4-3|.|TRBJ1-2|.
TGCGCCAGCAGCCCCCACGAGGGGGATGGCTATGGCTACACCTTC
CASSPHEGDGYGYTF
>TRBV4-2|.|TRBJ2-7|.
TGTGCCAGCAGCCACCCTTCCGAGGGCCTAGCTGGAGCCGAGCAGTACTTC
CASSHPSEGLAGAEQYF
>TRBV5-4|.|TRBJ1-2|.
TGTGCCAGCAGCCCCGTGGCCTCCAACTATGGCTACACCTTC
CASSPVASNYGYTF
>TRBV28|TRBD1|TRBJ1-2|.
TGTGCCAGCAGGCTGCCTGGAGGGGACAGGGGTAAGACCGCCATCTTC
CASRLPGGDRGKTAIF
>TRBV27|.|TRBJ1-2|.
TGTGCCAGCCGGACAGATCATGGCTACACCTTC
CASRTDHGYTF
>TRBV14|.|TRBJ1-1|.
TGTGCCAGCAGCCAAGATGTCCTACACACTGAAGCTTTCTTT
CASSQDVLHTEAFF
>TRBV12-5|.|TRBJ2-1|.
TGTGCTAGTGGTTTCACTATGAATGAGCAGTTCTTC
CASGFTMNEQFF
>TRBV7-2|TRBD1|TRBJ1-4|.
TGTGCCAGCAGCCCGAGACAGGGATTTGAACTGTTTTTT
CASSPRQGFELFF
>TRBV13|.|TRBJ2-7|.
TGTGCCAGCAGCTTAGTAGGGGCGTCCTACGAGCAGTACTTC
CASSLVGASYEQYF
>TRBV4-3|TRBD2|TRBJ2-3|.
TGCGCCAGCAGCCAAGGAGCGGAGACTAGCGGCACAGATACGCAGTATTTT
CASSQGAETSGTDTQYF
>TRBV13|.|TRBJ2-1|.
TGTGCCAGCAGCTTATTCCGTCGTGAGCAGTTCTTC
CASSLFRREQFF
>TRBV4-2|.|TRBJ1-5|.
TGTGCCAGCAGCCAAGTCCGGGAAGGCGGCAATCAGCCCCAGCATTTT
CASSQVREGGNQPQHF
>TRBV2|.|TRBJ2-4|once
TGTGCCAGCAGCCCGACAGACCAACGCGTCATTCAGTACTTC
CASSPTDQRVIQYF
>TRBV5-6|TRBD1|TRBJ2-7|.
TGTGCCAGCATCCGACAGGGGGAATCCTACGAGCAGTACTTC
CASIRQGESYEQYF
>TRBV30|.|TRBJ1-2|.
TGTGCCTGGAGTGTACTGGGGGGCTATGGCTACACCTTC
CAWSVLGGYGYTF